This T cell receptor (beta chain) was recorded in a study of identical twins. Healthy Caucasians alone served as donors. This clonotype turned up a few times. The ends lost 6 bases at V and 5 bases at J; junction bases unmatched: 8. The V gene's germline CDR1 is ENHRY and CDR2 SYGVKD. The CDR3 totals 14 residues. TCRdb reanalysed the 5' RACE reads using MiXCR and keeps one entry per CDR3 protein. The data hold approximately 590,000 distinct CDR3 sequences, with 9.6% observed a single time. These data were also reused for a study on yellow fever vaccine responses in identical twins.

This sequence joins TRBV10-3 and TRBJ2-5; 8 bases are a match to TRBD2. Sequencing input: PBMCs. The source is a woman aged 18 to 35 in good health. CDR3 coding DNA: TGTGCCATCAGGCAAGCGGGAGTGGGTGAGACCCAGTACTTC. Its translation is CAIRQAGVGETQYF.